Listed here are 28 T cell receptor beta chains from one sample, sequenced in a study of blood T cell repertoires in COVID-19. Sequencing used immunoSEQ multiplex PCR; TCRdb keeps in-frame clones, though not all of them. The table records hundreds of thousands of clones, approximately 80% of them present only once. The sample consisted of peripheral blood. The origin of the receptors is a woman aged 80 or older with active or convalescent COVID-19.

This clone was counted only a few times. This CDR3 is CASSLDRTGGSGYTF. The CDR3 DNA reads as TGTGCCAGCAGCTTAGATCGGACAGGGGGGAGTGGCTACACCTTC. The rearrangement joins TRBV11-2 to TRBJ1-2; 10 positions agree with TRBD1. This CDR3 comprises 15 residues. CDR1 is SGHAT, CDR2 FQNNGV, per germline. The V segment lost 0 bases and the J segment 7 bases; nucleotides outside the gene matches: 5.

The chain couples TRBV6-5 to TRBJ1-3; D unclear. V was shortened by 8 bases and J by 0 bases, with 8 bases between the two germline ends. This CDR3 region has 13 residues. CDR1 is MNHEY and CDR2 is SVGAGI in the germline V gene. CDR3 DNA sequence: TGTGCCAGCGACATAACCTCTGGAAACACCATATATTTT. This translates into CASDITSGNTIYF.

The chain joins TRBV23-1 to TRBJ2-6; 9 positions agree with TRBD1. TRBV23-1 carries the ORF label, with uncertain function. This CDR3 is built from 21 residues. The trim removed 5 bases at V and 2 bases at J, leaving 19 bases unmatched. The CDR3 sequence: CASSFLGIPGQGYAGANVLTF. CDR3 DNA: TGCGCCAGCAGTTTCCTCGGTATTCCGGGACAGGGTTATGCTGGGGCCAACGTCCTGACTTTC.

The J gene is TRBJ2-5, the V gene TRBV9, with 9 bases matching TRBD1. CDR1 SGDLS and CDR2 YYNGEE come from the germline V gene. The CDR3 is 13 amino acids. Trimming took 7 bases from V and 3 from J; bases not matched to a gene: 4. The CDR3 DNA sequence: TGTGCCAGCTCATGGACAGGGGAAGAGACCCAGTACTTC. Its protein product is CASSWTGEETQYF.

This chain uses TRBV2 with TRBJ1-5; D is unresolved. Germline CDR1 SNHLY, CDR2 FYNNEI. The CDR3 is 13 residues long. V gave up 10 bases and J gave up 6 bases, with 16 bases separating them. The CDR3: CATAGGHGQPQHF. The CDR3 region has the DNA TGTGCCACCGCCGGCGGGCATGGTCAGCCCCAGCATTTT.

The chain combines TRBV7-9 with TRBJ1-2; a weak D match, TRBD1 (6 bases). The CDR3 consists of 16 residues. Germline CDR1 SEHNR, CDR2 FQNEAQ (reference sequence). The ends were cut back, 5 bases at V and 1 base at J, with 17 bases in the middle. The CDR3 here is CASSPNIQGFNYGYTF. In DNA, the CDR3 is TGTGCCAGCAGCCCAAATATTCAGGGGTTTAACTATGGCTACACCTTC.

V and J are TRBV7-8 and TRBJ2-7, with 7 bases matching TRBD2. The CDR3 has 17 amino acids. Losses at the gene ends were 1 base for V and 3 bases for J; bases not matched to a gene: 12. Germline CDR1 is SGHVS and CDR2 is FQNEAQ. The CDR3 bases are TGTGCCAGCAGCTTAGGAGGGGCAGCTAGCGGACGCTACGAGCAGTACTTC. Translation: CASSLGGAASGRYEQYF.

The chain is built from TRBV18 and TRBJ1-1; no reliable D call. V was shortened by 3 bases and J by 0 bases, with 14 bases between the two germline ends. The CDR3 consists of 16 residues. The germline gives CDR1 KGHSH, CDR2 LQKENI. The CDR3 loop is CASSPQETYMNTEAFF. As DNA, the CDR3 is TGTGCCAGCTCACCTCAAGAAACATACATGAACACTGAAGCTTTCTTT.

CDR3 in amino acids: CASSTKNRVRKDEQYF. The CDR3 DNA sequence: TGTGCCAGCAGCACGAAAAACAGGGTACGTAAAGACGAGCAGTACTTC. The chain uses TRBV21-1 and TRBJ2-7; the D call TRBD1 from the table was never checked on the DNA. TRBV21-1 is reported as a pseudogene. The CDR3 sequence is 16 residues long.

This chain joins TRBV6-5 and TRBJ1-6; D is undetermined. This CDR3 comprises 16 residues. Trimming removed 4 bases at V and 0 bases at J, with 10 bases between. The germline gives CDR1 MNHEY, CDR2 SVGAGI. CDR3 in amino acids: CASSFTRSSYNSPLHF. The DNA for the CDR3 is TGTGCCAGCAGTTTCACGAGAAGCTCCTATAATTCACCCCTCCACTTT.

The count of this clone is one. The chain recombines TRBV5-1 with TRBJ2-2; 10 bases are a match to TRBD2. The CDR3 extends over 16 amino acids. Germline V gives CDR1 SGHRS, CDR2 YFSETQ. V gave up 4 bases and J gave up 7 bases; unmatched junction bases: 10. Here the CDR3 reads CASSPHRTSGGGELFF. The CDR3 bases are TGCGCCAGCAGCCCGCACCGGACTAGCGGCGGCGGGGAGCTGTTTTTT.

This clone appeared a single time. V usage is TRBV5-1 and J usage is TRBJ2-1; 9 bases agree with TRBD2. The CDR3 consists of 15 residues. With V trimmed by 0 bases and J by 7 bases, 5 bases remained unmatched. Germline V lookup: CDR1 SGHRS, CDR2 YFSETQ. The CDR3 spells CASSLVSGSWNEQFF. CDR3 sequence (DNA): TGCGCCAGCAGCTTGGTTAGCGGGAGTTGGAATGAGCAGTTCTTC.

V gene TRBV7-9 combines with J gene TRBJ2-1; 13 nucleotides match TRBD2. The CDR3 loop spans 14 amino acids. Germline V gene data show CDR1 as SEHNR and CDR2 as FQNEAQ (reference sequence). Trimming cost V 5 bases and J 13 bases; bases outside gene matches: 8. The CDR3 DNA follows: TGTGCCAGCAGCCCCCGGACTAGCGGGAGTGTACAGTTCTTC. Amino acid sequence: CASSPRTSGSVQFF.

V and J are TRBV24-1 and TRBJ2-3, with D maybe TRBD2 (6 bases). The germline V and J ends were trimmed by 0 bases and 9 bases, with 15 bases remaining between them. The CDR3 length is 15 residues. The germline V gene encodes CDR1 KGHDR and CDR2 SFDVKD. CDR3 bases: TGTGCCACCAGTGATTTGGGGGGAGGCTTTGACACGCAGTATTTT. Translated, it gives CATSDLGGGFDTQYF.

The rearrangement joins TRBV5-1 to TRBJ2-3; 10 nucleotides agree with TRBD1. Germline V gives CDR1 SGHRS, CDR2 YFSETQ. The CDR3 extends over 16 amino acids. Germline trimming cut 0 bases from V and 7 bases from J; bases unmatched to any gene: 8. The CDR3 spells CASSLEGQGTSHTQYF. CDR3 in DNA: TGCGCCAGCAGCTTGGAGGGACAGGGGACCTCCCATACGCAGTATTTT.

V gene TRBV27 combines with J gene TRBJ1-5; a possible D gene is TRBD1 (5 bases). Per germline, CDR1 MNHEY and CDR2 SMNVEV (reference sequence). V gave up 6 bases and J gave up 7 bases, with 13 bases separating them. The CDR3 runs 13 residues. The CDR3 loop is CASSPTRGQPQHF. The CDR3 nucleotides are TGTGCCAGCAGCCCAACCCGGGGGCAGCCCCAGCATTTT.

The chain recombines TRBV18 with TRBJ1-5, with 7 bases that match TRBD1. This CDR3 region has 13 residues. Germline loops: CDR1 KGHSH, CDR2 LQKENI. Trimming took 5 bases from V and 5 from J; bases not matched to a gene: 3. The DNA for the CDR3 is TGTGCCAGCTCAGCCGGGACAGATCAGCCCCAGCATTTT. It yields the protein CASSAGTDQPQHF.

This sequence joins TRBV6-2 or TRBV6-3 and TRBJ1-1, with D perhaps TRBD1 (6 bases). This CDR3 is 13 amino acids long. Trimming took off 5 bases at V and 2 bases at J, with 9 bases between the two ends. Germline V CDR1 and CDR2: MNHEY, SVGEGT. The CDR3 sequence is CASSRTANTEAFF. Here the CDR3 DNA reads TGTGCCAGCAGTCGGACAGCAAACACTGAAGCTTTCTTT.

This chain connects TRBV27 to TRBJ2-7; the match to TRBD2 covers 9 bases. The germline V gene encodes CDR1 MNHEY and CDR2 SMNVEV (reference sequence). This CDR3 has 18 amino acids. Trimming removed 5 bases from V and 4 bases from J; junction bases left unmatched: 18. The CDR3 DNA reads as TGTGCCAGCAGTCCTCTTCGGAGCGGGAGGTCTCCGTCGTACGAGCAGTACTTC. Its protein is CASSPLRSGRSPSYEQYF.

This clone was seen only once. This sequence joins TRBV19 and TRBJ2-7; 7 bases align to TRBD1. The CDR3 spans 15 residues. Per germline, CDR1 LNHDA and CDR2 SQIVND (reference sequence). J was trimmed by 2 bases and V by 7 bases; bases with no gene match: 11. Here the CDR3 DNA reads TGTGCCAGTATGGGCTTAGGGGACAGAGCCTACGAGCAGTACTTC. The encoded protein is CASMGLGDRAYEQYF. Supplemented by reference TRBV19 and TRBJ2-7, the full variable domain reads DGGITQSPKYLFRKEGQNVTLSCEQNLNHDAMYWYRQDPGQGLRLIYYSQIVNDFQKGDIAEGYSVSREKKESFPLTVTSAQKNPTAFYLCASMGLGDRAYEQYFGPGTRLTVT.

CDR3 DNA sequence: TGTGCCAGCAGCCGGGGGGGAAGCACAGATACGCAGTATTTT. Amino acids: CASSRGGSTDTQYF. This chain connects TRBV7-2 to TRBJ2-3, with 8 bases that match TRBD2. Germline V gene lookup returns CDR1 SGHTA and CDR2 FQGNSA. The CDR3 spans 14 residues. Unmatched junction bases numbered 1, after V lost 5 bases and J lost 0 bases.

The chain recombines TRBV29-1 with TRBJ1-6; D might be TRBD1 (6 bases). Germline CDR1 and CDR2: SQVTM and ANQGSEA. V shed 6 bases and J shed 1 base, with 13 bases lying between them. This CDR3 region has 15 residues. The CDR3 coding sequence is TGCAGCGTCCGCCTGGACAGTTCCTATAATTCACCCCTCCACTTT. Residues: CSVRLDSSYNSPLHF.

Only one count was recorded for this clone. J is TRBJ1-1 and V is TRBV3-1 (or the pseudogene TRBV3-2); TRBD1 might be the D (5 bases). The CDR3 loop spans 14 amino acids. Germline CDR1 LGHDT, CDR2 YNNKEL (reference sequence). V was cut by 1 base and J by 6 bases, with 12 bases left in between. The CDR3 coding sequence is TGTGCCAGCAGCCAAGTTGTCGACAGCTCTGAAGCTTTCTTT. It yields the protein CASSQVVDSSEAFF.

The V call is TRBV19, the J call TRBJ2-1; 9 positions agree with TRBD2. Germline CDR1 reads LNHDA; CDR2 reads SQIVND (reference sequence). The CDR3 extends over 16 amino acids. V lost 1 base, J lost 3 bases, and 4 bases stayed unmatched. CDR3 in amino acids: CASSIAAGGLYNEQFF. The CDR3 nucleotides read TGTGCCAGTAGTATAGCTGCGGGGGGGCTCTACAATGAGCAGTTCTTC.

This chain connects TRBV6-2 or TRBV6-3 to TRBJ2-3; possibly TRBD2 for D (6 bases). Germline V lookup: CDR1 MNHEY, CDR2 SVGEGT. The CDR3 extends over 14 amino acids. V was pared by 4 bases and J by 5 bases, with 13 bases between. CDR3 in DNA: TGTGCCAGCAGTTCTCCACTGGGGGGAGATACGCAGTATTTT. Amino acid sequence: CASSSPLGGDTQYF.

This chain joins TRBV11-3 and TRBJ1-6; 7 positions match TRBD1. V gave up 5 bases and J gave up 9 bases; unmatched junction bases: 4. The CDR3 extends over 13 amino acids. CDR1 is SGHNT and CDR2 is YENEEA in the germline V gene. Here the CDR3 reads CASSPWTGSPLHF. CDR3 sequence (DNA): TGTGCCAGCAGCCCCTGGACAGGTTCACCCCTCCACTTT.

The CDR3 loop reads CASSLDPSGRTGELFF. In DNA, the CDR3 is TGCGCCAGCAGCTTGGATCCGAGCGGGAGAACCGGGGAGCTGTTTTTT. This sequence joins TRBV5-1 and TRBJ2-2, with 8 bases matching TRBD2. Germline trimming cut 0 bases from V and 5 bases from J; bases unmatched to any gene: 6. The CDR3 extends over 16 amino acids. CDR1 and CDR2 (germline): SGHRS, YFSETQ.

The chain links TRBV5-4 to TRBJ2-2; D is possibly TRBD1 (6 bases). Germline-derived CDR1 and CDR2 are SGHNT and YYREEE (reference sequence). V was pared by 1 base and J by 4 bases, with 8 bases between. The CDR3 has 14 amino acids. In DNA form, the CDR3 reads TGTGCCAGCAGCTTGCAACAGGGCACCGGGGAGCTGTTTTTT. Protein sequence: CASSLQQGTGELFF.